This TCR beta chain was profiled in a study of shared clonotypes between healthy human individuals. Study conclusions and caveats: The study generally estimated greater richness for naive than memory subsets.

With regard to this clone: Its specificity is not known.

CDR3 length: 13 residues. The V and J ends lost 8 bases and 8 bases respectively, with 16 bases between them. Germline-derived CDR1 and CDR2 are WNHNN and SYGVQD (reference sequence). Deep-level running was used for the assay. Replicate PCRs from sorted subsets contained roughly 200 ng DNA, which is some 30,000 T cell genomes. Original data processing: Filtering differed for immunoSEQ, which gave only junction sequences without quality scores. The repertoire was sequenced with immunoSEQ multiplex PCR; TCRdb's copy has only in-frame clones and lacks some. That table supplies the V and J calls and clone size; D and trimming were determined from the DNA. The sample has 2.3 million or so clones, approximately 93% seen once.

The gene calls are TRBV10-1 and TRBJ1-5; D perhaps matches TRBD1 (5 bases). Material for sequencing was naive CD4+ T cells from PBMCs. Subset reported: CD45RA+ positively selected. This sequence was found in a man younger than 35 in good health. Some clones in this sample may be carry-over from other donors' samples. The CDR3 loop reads CASGGTPNEPQHF. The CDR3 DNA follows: TGCGCCAGCGGCGGGACCCCGAACGAGCCCCAGCATTTT.